This is a list of T cell receptor beta chains from one sample in a study of blood T cells in healthy people across ages. TCRdb fed the 5' RACE reads into MiXCR, producing one record per CDR3 protein. The sample holds around 1,900,000 distinct CDR3 sequences, about two fifths seen once. Sequencing used blood. The receptors derive from a human donor in good health. Each CDR3 is given with its conserved first and last residue. The D gene is left open where the match is weak. Clone size appears in some rows only: once, few, many, or a class for an expanded clone.

J gene | V gene | clone size | D gene | CDR3 protein | CDR3 DNA
TRBJ2-1 | TRBV20-1 | - | - | CSARDQGIYDEQFF | TGCAGTGCTAGAGATCAGGGGATTTACGATGAGCAGTTCTTC
TRBJ1-1 | TRBV18 | - | TRBD1 | CASSPGTGGVNTEAFF | TGTGCCAGCTCACCCGGGACAGGGGGGGTGAACACTGAAGCTTTCTTT
TRBJ2-5 | TRBV5-1 | - | TRBD2 | CASSLATETSGETQYF | TGCGCCAGCAGCTTGGCCACAGAGACTAGCGGAGAGACCCAGTACTTC
TRBJ2-2 | TRBV15 | - | - | CATSIRLADTGELFF | TGTGCCACCAGCATCAGACTGGCCGACACCGGGGAGCTGTTTTTT
TRBJ2-1 | TRBV7-3 | - | TRBD1 | CASSSEGATYNEQFF | TGTGCCAGCAGTTCCGAGGGGGCTACCTACAATGAGCAGTTCTTC
TRBJ2-1 | TRBV5-4 | - | TRBD1 | CASSLTGQGVNEQFF | TGTGCCAGCAGCTTGACGGGACAGGGGGTCAATGAGCAGTTCTTC
TRBJ2-3 | TRBV9 | - | - | CASSVGSSPSTDTQYF | TGTGCCAGCAGCGTAGGTAGTAGCCCGAGCACAGATACGCAGTATTTT
TRBJ1-4 | TRBV6-1 | few | - | CASIRGSNEKLFF | TGTGCCAGCATCCGGGGGTCTAATGAAAAACTGTTTTTT
TRBJ2-3 | TRBV6-6 | - | TRBD2 | CTSGGSTDTQYF | TGTACGAGCGGGGGCTCAACAGATACGCAGTATTTT
TRBJ2-5 | TRBV5-1 | few | - | CASSWTGTLKETQYF | TGCGCCAGCAGCTGGACCGGGACACTTAAAGAGACCCAGTACTTC
TRBJ2-1 | TRBV7-2 | - | TRBD2 | CASSFSGLLYNEQFF | TGTGCCAGCAGCTTTAGCGGGTTGCTCTACAATGAGCAGTTCTTC
TRBJ2-1 | TRBV7-2 | - | TRBD1 | CASSPQTGDPNGEQFF | TGTGCCAGCAGCCCCCAGACAGGGGACCCGAACGGTGAGCAGTTCTTC
TRBJ1-1 | TRBV11-2 | few | TRBD1 | CASSPTGVYAFF | TGTGCCAGCAGCCCAACAGGGGTATATGCTTTCTTT
TRBJ1-2 | TRBV20-1 | - | - | CSAPLLETAYGYTF | TGCAGTGCCCCACTCCTTGAGACAGCTTATGGCTACACCTTC
TRBJ2-4 | TRBV20-1 | few | TRBD2 | CSARVAGARRNIQYF | TGCAGTGCGCGAGTAGCGGGGGCCAGGAGAAACATTCAGTACTTC
TRBJ1-2 | TRBV12-3/TRBV12-4 | - | - | CASSPTGDNGYTF | TGTGCCAGCAGTCCGACAGGAGATAATGGCTACACCTTC
TRBJ2-1 | TRBV20-1 | - | - | CSATNRRDSYNEQFF | TGCAGTGCTACCAATCGGCGGGACAGCTACAATGAGCAGTTCTTC